The T cell receptor beta chain described here comes from a study of shared clonotypes between healthy human individuals. Findings and caveats of the study: In the sorted subsets, rarefaction showed sequencing was incomplete despite large depth. A generally larger estimated richness was seen in naive subsets than in memory subsets.

The count of this clone is one. Its antigen is as yet unknown. The CDR3 covers 14 residues. CDR1 and CDR2 from the germline V gene are KGHSH and LQKENI. The V gene lost 2 bases and the J gene lost 4 bases, with 11 bases spanning the gap. Authors' analysis steps: Without quality scores, immunoSEQ junctional reads could not be filtered like full-length reads. Clones were sequenced by immunoSEQ multiplex PCR, and TCRdb holds only the in-frame ones, with some missing. V and J calls and clone size are as listed in that table; D and trimming were resolved from the DNA. The sample consists of under 600,000 clones, more than 95% of them appearing once. CD8 cells regarded as naive lacked CD45RO, were positively chosen for CCR7, and omitted terminally differentiated effector memory CD45RA+ cells. Donors were healthy HIV-negative adults without recently reported acute infections or vaccinations.

This TCR was recovered from a man aged 30-40 years in good health. The source material was naive CD8+ T cells sorted from blood. The chain links TRBV18 to TRBJ2-5; D not certain. In DNA, the CDR3 is TGTGCCAGCTCACCAACCCATTCGGTAGAGACCCAGTACTTC. It specifies CASSPTHSVETQYF.